This passage covers 14 T cell receptor beta chains from one sample sequenced in a study of OX40 agonist ivuxolimab in advanced cancers. Profiled with immunoSEQ multiplex PCR; TCRdb holds only in-frame clones, not every one. Among some 130,000 clones, 90% to 95% were seen once, and the ten largest hold approximately 0.99%. The material sequenced was CD4+ or CD8+ T cells sorted from blood, taken in a trial of the OX40 agonist ivuxolimab. The origin of the receptors is an adult with an advanced solid tumor such as melanoma, head and neck, liver or kidney cancer.

This sequence joins TRBV4-1 and TRBJ2-7; 8 bases agree with TRBD2. The J segment lost 2 bases and the V segment lost 4 bases, leaving 7 bases of the junction unmatched. This CDR3 comprises 15 residues. The germline V gene has CDR1 MGHRA and CDR2 YSYEKL. CDR3 DNA sequence: TGCGCCAGCAGCCTCCAAGCAGCGGGAGCCTACGAGCAGTACTTC. It is translated as CASSLQAAGAYEQYF.

V usage is TRBV18 and J usage is TRBJ1-5; TRBD1 matches 12 bases. This CDR3 spans 16 amino acids. The germline CDR1 and CDR2 sequences are KGHSH and LQKENI. The J segment lost 7 bases and the V segment lost 3 bases, leaving 7 bases of the junction unmatched. DNA for the CDR3: TGTGCCAGCTCACCTCCGGGGACAGGGGGCCGGCAGCCCCAGCATTTT. Its protein is CASSPPGTGGRQPQHF.

This rearrangement joins TRBV7-9 to TRBJ2-2; D might be TRBD1 (6 bases). This CDR3 region has 15 residues. V was pared by 5 bases and J by 6 bases, with 16 bases between. Germline lookup yields CDR1 SEHNR and CDR2 FQNEAQ (reference sequence). The CDR3 loop is CASSPHRAGAGELFF. CDR3 DNA: TGTGCCAGCAGCCCGCACAGGGCTGGGGCCGGGGAGCTGTTTTTT.

This clone showed up just once. The rearrangement uses TRBV28 and TRBJ2-3, with D perhaps matching TRBD2 (6 bases). The germline V gene has CDR1 MDHEN and CDR2 SYDVKM. V lost 5 bases and J lost 2, with 14 bases in between. This CDR3 contains 15 residues. This chain's CDR3 is CASSRAGRDTDTQYF. The CDR3 DNA follows: TGTGCCAGCAGTCGAGCAGGGCGGGACACAGATACGCAGTATTTT.

The chain combines TRBV5-1 with TRBJ2-5; 7 bases line up with TRBD1. V gave up 2 bases and J gave up 2 bases; unmatched junction bases: 6. Germline-derived CDR1 and CDR2 are SGHRS and YFSETQ. The CDR3 is 15 amino acids. The CDR3, as DNA: TGCGCCAGCAGCTTAACATCGGGACAGCAAGAGACCCAGTACTTC. Protein product: CASSLTSGQQETQYF.

The chain uses TRBV6-6 and TRBJ1-2; D uncertain. Trimming took 2 bases from V and 2 from J, leaving 9 bases between them. CDR3 length: 14 amino acids. Germline values: CDR1 MNHNY, CDR2 SVGAGI (reference sequence). CDR3 nucleotide sequence: TGTGCCAGCAGTTACAAGGCAGCAAACTATGGCTACACCTTC. Encoded protein: CASSYKAANYGYTF.

The chain is built from TRBV4-3 and TRBJ1-4; D perhaps matches TRBD1 (5 bases). Trimming left V 4 bases short and J 8 bases short, with 20 bases between. This CDR3 is 16 amino acids long. Germline-derived CDR1 and CDR2 are LGHNA and YSLEER. The CDR3: CASSRRKSDTGEKLFF. CDR3 sequence (DNA): TGCGCCAGCAGCCGAAGAAAGTCGGACACGGGGGAAAAACTGTTTTTT.

The V call is TRBV6-5, the J call TRBJ1-1, with unresolved D. The germline gives CDR1 MNHEY, CDR2 SVGAGI. The CDR3 loop spans 12 amino acids. V shed 5 bases and J shed 8 bases, with 12 bases lying between them. CDR3 residues: CASSPNGGEAFF. As DNA, the CDR3 is TGTGCCAGCAGTCCCAACGGAGGGGAAGCTTTCTTT.

The rearrangement uses TRBV27 and TRBJ2-3; the D gene is possibly TRBD1 (5 bases). The CDR3 runs to 16 residues. V lost 6 bases and J lost 1, with 17 bases in between. Germline V lookup: CDR1 MNHEY, CDR2 SMNVEV (reference sequence). The CDR3 DNA is TGTGCCAGCAGGGCCTTGGGGCTCCCACGCACAGATACGCAGTATTTT. Protein sequence: CASRALGLPRTDTQYF.

The chain joins TRBV15 to TRBJ2-7; D is perhaps TRBD2 (6 bases). V lost 0 bases, J lost 2 bases, and 11 bases lay in between. In germline, CDR1 is LNHNV, CDR2 YYDKDF (reference sequence). This CDR3 has 15 residues. The CDR3 reads CATSRDPGGAYEQYF. CDR3 nucleotide sequence: TGTGCCACCAGCAGAGATCCCGGGGGAGCCTACGAGCAGTACTTC. The full variable domain, its missing parts supplied by reference TRBV15 and TRBJ2-7, is DAMVIQNPRYQVTQFGKPVTLSCSQTLNHNVMYWYQQKSSQAPKLLFHYYDKDFNNEADTPDNFQSRRPNTSFCFLDIRSPGLGDTAMYLCATSRDPGGAYEQYFGPGTRLTVT.

J is TRBJ2-1 and V is TRBV2; 12 positions agree with TRBD2. J was trimmed by 6 bases and V by 7 bases; bases with no gene match: 4. This CDR3 is 14 amino acids long. Germline V gives CDR1 SNHLY, CDR2 FYNNEI. CDR3 sequence reads: CASIGLAGSNEQFF. The CDR3 bases are TGTGCCAGCATCGGACTAGCGGGGAGCAATGAGCAGTTCTTC.

The chain employs TRBV4-1 and TRBJ2-7; TRBD1 agrees at 7 bases. V lost 1 base to trimming and J lost 2 bases; unmatched junction nucleotides: 5. Germline V gives CDR1 MGHRA, CDR2 YSYEKL. The CDR3 spans 15 residues. The DNA of the CDR3 is TGCGCCAGCAGCCAAGGGGGGACAGATCCCTACGAGCAGTACTTC. Residues: CASSQGGTDPYEQYF.

The chain employs TRBV11-2 and TRBJ1-6; no reliable D call. Germline CDR1 and CDR2: SGHAT and FQNNGV. This CDR3 has 13 amino acids. Deletions cut 3 bases from V and 4 bases from J, with 4 bases between. The CDR3 spells CASSFTYNSPLHF. Here the CDR3 DNA reads TGTGCCAGCAGCTTCACTTATAATTCACCCCTCCACTTT.

CDR3 bases: TGCGCCAGCAGCGCGTACAGGGGGTTCGAGGAAAAACTGTTTTTT. The encoded protein is CASSAYRGFEEKLFF. This rearrangement joins TRBV5-1 to TRBJ1-4; the match to TRBD1 covers 8 bases. Losses at the gene ends were 4 bases for V and 8 bases for J; bases not matched to a gene: 10. The CDR3 is made up of 15 amino acids. Germline V CDR1 and CDR2: SGHRS, YFSETQ.